The 8 T cell receptor beta chains below come from one sample, sequenced in a study of CD8+ T cells in alopecia areata. The treatment is: oral pan-JAK inhibitor, 5-10 mg twice daily. Sequencing used cDNA as its template, made by extracting RNA and reverse transcribing it. The method was immunoSEQ multiplex PCR; TCRdb's version includes in-frame clones alone and lacks a portion of them. Of roughly 99,000 clones in the sample, roughly 84% were seen once. Sequenced here: CD8+ T cells sorted from blood, sampled at week 24, from a patient treated with tofacitinib. The receptors were sampled from a human donor with alopecia areata.

The chain couples TRBV6-5 to TRBJ1-6; TRBD1 matches at 8 bases. J lost 9 bases, V lost 2 bases, and 6 bases had no gene match. The CDR3 consists of 15 residues. Per the germline V gene, CDR1 is MNHEY and CDR2 is SVGAGI. The CDR3 spells CASSYGQGSGSPLHF. The CDR3 nucleotides read TGTGCCAGCAGTTACGGACAGGGTTCGGGTTCACCCCTCCACTTT.

The rearrangement uses TRBV5-4 and TRBJ2-2; 8 bases match TRBD2. CDR1 is SGHNT, CDR2 YYREEE, per germline (reference sequence). With V trimmed by 6 bases and J by 4 bases, 5 bases remained unmatched. The CDR3 is made up of 14 amino acids. The CDR3 DNA is TGTGCCAGCACGGGGGGGCGTAGCACCGGGGAGCTGTTTTTT. The encoded protein is CASTGGRSTGELFF.

The J gene is TRBJ2-4, the V gene TRBV7-8; TRBD2 matches at 13 bases. Germline V lookup: CDR1 SGHVS, CDR2 FQNEAQ. The CDR3 sequence is 14 residues long. V lost 5 bases, J lost 10 bases, and 5 bases stayed unmatched. The CDR3 spells CASSLGLAGEIQYF. DNA for the CDR3: TGTGCCAGCAGCCTAGGACTAGCGGGGGAGATTCAGTACTTC.

V and J are TRBV13 and TRBJ2-6; no definite D call. CDR1 is PRHDT, CDR2 FYEKMQ, per germline (reference sequence). CDR3 length: 16 amino acids. Trimming stripped 1 base from V and 0 bases from J, with 7 bases between. The CDR3 spells CASSLASLSGANVLTF. The CDR3 bases are TGTGCCAGCAGCTTAGCGTCCCTCTCTGGGGCCAACGTCCTGACTTTC. Complete variable domain (other parts from reference TRBV13 and TRBJ2-6): AAGVIQSPRHLIKEKRETATLKCYPIPRHDTVYWYQQGPGQDPQFLISFYEKMQSDKGSIPDRFSAQQFSDYHSELNMSSLELGDSALYFCASSLASLSGANVLTFGAGSRLTVL.

The chain is built from TRBV7-2 and TRBJ2-5; D is perhaps TRBD1 or TRBD2 (5 bases each). The CDR3 loop spans 14 amino acids. Deletions cut 5 bases from V and 4 bases from J, with 14 bases between. Germline CDR1 and CDR2: SGHTA and FQGNSA. This CDR3 is CASSPLGARETQYF. The CDR3 DNA follows: TGTGCCAGCAGCCCTCTCGGGGCCCGAGAGACCCAGTACTTC.

This clone was detected once. This chain uses TRBV4-2 with TRBJ2-5, with D perhaps matching TRBD2 (6 bases). Germline V gene sequence: CDR1 LGHNA, CDR2 YNFKEQ. CDR3 size: 14 residues. V dropped 2 bases and J dropped 5 bases, with 12 bases sitting between them. DNA for the CDR3: TGTGCCAGCAGCCAACGACGACTAGGGGAGACCCAGTACTTC. The encoded protein is CASSQRRLGETQYF.

The chain has TRBV5-1 and TRBJ1-2; 9 nucleotides align to TRBD1. J lost 6 bases, V lost 4 bases, and 10 bases had no gene match. CDR1 and CDR2 from the germline V gene are SGHRS and YFSETQ. The length of the CDR3 is 15 residues. CDR3 loop: CASSPGRGTGNGYTF. CDR3 DNA sequence: TGCGCCAGCAGCCCTGGCCGCGGGACAGGGAATGGCTACACCTTC.

There are a few counts of this clone. The chain joins TRBV7-9 to TRBJ2-5; D ambiguous. Per germline, CDR1 SEHNR and CDR2 FQNEAQ (reference sequence). This CDR3 has 14 residues. Trimming pared 1 base from V and 1 base from J, leaving 7 bases between. CDR3 amino acids: CASSLDWVQETQYF. The CDR3, as DNA: TGTGCCAGCAGCTTAGATTGGGTCCAAGAGACCCAGTACTTC.